A selection of T cell receptor beta chains follows, all from one sample in a study of cytomegalovirus exposure and HLA in healthy donors. Generated by immunoSEQ multiplex PCR, the TCRdb table keeps only in-frame clones and is missing some. Among 65,000 or so clones, roughly 94% were seen once, and the ten largest hold approximately 4.5%. Sequences were obtained from PBMCs. These receptors came from a man aged 18 to 29 in good health and CMV-seropositive. Both conserved end residues are part of each CDR3. Fields, in order: J gene, clone size, D gene, V gene, CDR3 protein, CDR3 DNA. D genes are given only for firm matches. The size field is filled for only some rows; it gives once, few, many or a size class.

TRBJ2-1 - TRBD2 TRBV27 CASSGAGGHYNEQFF TGTGCCAGCAGTGGAGCGGGGGGGCACTACAATGAGCAGTTCTTC
TRBJ2-7 - TRBD1 TRBV7-9 CASSFPGQNYEQYF TGTGCCAGCAGCTTCCCGGGACAGAACTACGAGCAGTACTTC
TRBJ2-5 - TRBD2 TRBV27 CASSSYSGEETQYF TGTGCCAGCAGTTCATACAGCGGGGAAGAGACCCAGTACTTC
TRBJ2-3 - TRBD2 TRBV9 CASTESTGGRLDTQYF TGTGCCAGCACCGAGAGTACTGGCGGGAGGCTTGATACGCAGTATTTT
TRBJ2-2 - - TRBV27 CASSLGGPGELFF TGTGCCAGCTCCCTAGGAGGGCCCGGGGAGCTGTTTTTT
TRBJ2-2 few - TRBV10-3 CAISDRGTNTGELFF TGTGCCATCAGTGACAGAGGAACCAACACCGGGGAGCTGTTTTTT
TRBJ1-2 once - TRBV4-1 CASSSRDTPLDGYTF TGCGCCAGCAGCAGCCGGGACACCCCTCTTGATGGCTACACCTTC
TRBJ1-1 - - TRBV12-5 CASGLLQGHHSDQAFF TGTGCTAGTGGTTTGTTGCAGGGGCATCACTCGGACCAAGCTTTCTTT
TRBJ2-1 - - TRBV6-5 CASRRRAQGEQFF TGTGCCAGCCGAAGGCGGGCACAGGGTGAGCAGTTCTTC
TRBJ2-5 - TRBD2 TRBV15 CATSRGPGLAGELQETQYF TGTGCCACCAGCAGAGGCCCGGGACTAGCGGGGGAGCTCCAAGAGACCCAGTACTTC
TRBJ2-7 - TRBD2 TRBV6-5 CARAGCGRRYEQYF TGTGCCAGGGCGGGGTGCGGGAGGCGGTACGAGCAGTACTTC